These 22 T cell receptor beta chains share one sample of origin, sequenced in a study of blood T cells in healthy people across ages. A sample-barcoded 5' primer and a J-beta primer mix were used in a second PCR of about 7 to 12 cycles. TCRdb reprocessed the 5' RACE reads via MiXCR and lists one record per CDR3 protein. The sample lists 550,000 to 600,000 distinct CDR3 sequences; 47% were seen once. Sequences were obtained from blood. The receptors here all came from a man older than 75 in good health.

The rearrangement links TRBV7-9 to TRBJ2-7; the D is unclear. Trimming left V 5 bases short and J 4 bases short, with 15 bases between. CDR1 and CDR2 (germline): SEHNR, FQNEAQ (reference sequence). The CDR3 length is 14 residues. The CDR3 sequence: CASSTTEEKYEQYF. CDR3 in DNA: TGTGCCAGCAGCACTACCGAGGAGAAGTACGAGCAGTACTTC.

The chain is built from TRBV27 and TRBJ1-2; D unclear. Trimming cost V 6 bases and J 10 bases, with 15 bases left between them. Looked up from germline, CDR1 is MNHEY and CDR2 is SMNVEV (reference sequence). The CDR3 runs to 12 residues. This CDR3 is CASRTDPHDYTF. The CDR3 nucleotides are TGTGCCAGCAGAACGGACCCCCATGACTACACCTTC.

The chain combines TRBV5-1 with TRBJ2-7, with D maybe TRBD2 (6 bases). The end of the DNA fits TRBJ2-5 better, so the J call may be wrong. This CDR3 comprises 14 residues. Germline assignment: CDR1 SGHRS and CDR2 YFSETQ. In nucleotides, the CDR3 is TGCGCCAGCAGAAATCCGGGACTGGGAGAGACCCAGTACTTC. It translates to CASRNPGLGETQYF.

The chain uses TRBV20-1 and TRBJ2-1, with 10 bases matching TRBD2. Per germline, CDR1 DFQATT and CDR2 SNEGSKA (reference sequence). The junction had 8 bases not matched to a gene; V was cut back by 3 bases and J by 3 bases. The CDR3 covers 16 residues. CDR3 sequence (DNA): TGCAGTGCTAGCGAAGCGGGGGGGCCTGGCTACAATGAGCAGTTCTTC. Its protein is CSASEAGGPGYNEQFF.

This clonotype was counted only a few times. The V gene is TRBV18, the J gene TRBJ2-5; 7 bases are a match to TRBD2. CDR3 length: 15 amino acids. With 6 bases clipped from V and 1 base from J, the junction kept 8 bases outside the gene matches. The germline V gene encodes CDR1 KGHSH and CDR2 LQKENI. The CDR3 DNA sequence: TGTGCCAGCTCGAGGGCTAGCGGCATCCAAGAGACCCAGTACTTC. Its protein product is CASSRASGIQETQYF.

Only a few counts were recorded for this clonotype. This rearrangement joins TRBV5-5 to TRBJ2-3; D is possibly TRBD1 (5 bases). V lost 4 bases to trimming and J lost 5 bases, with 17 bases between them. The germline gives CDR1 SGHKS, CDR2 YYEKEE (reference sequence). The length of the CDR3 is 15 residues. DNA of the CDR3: TGTGCCAGCAGCCCGGGTCAGGGTTTAAGAGATACGCAGTATTTT. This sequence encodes CASSPGQGLRDTQYF.

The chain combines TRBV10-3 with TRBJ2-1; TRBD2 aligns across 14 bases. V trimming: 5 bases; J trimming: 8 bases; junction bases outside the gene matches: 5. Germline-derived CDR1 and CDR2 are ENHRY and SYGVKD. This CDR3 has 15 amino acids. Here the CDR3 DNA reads TGTGCCATCAGTTCGACTAGCGGGGGGGTGGATGAGCAGTTCTTC. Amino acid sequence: CAISSTSGGVDEQFF.

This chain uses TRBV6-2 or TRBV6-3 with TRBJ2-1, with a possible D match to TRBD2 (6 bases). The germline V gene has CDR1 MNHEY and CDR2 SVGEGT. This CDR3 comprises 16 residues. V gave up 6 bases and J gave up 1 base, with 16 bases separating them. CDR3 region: CASRLTGTPSYNEQFF. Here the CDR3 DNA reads TGTGCCAGCAGACTTACCGGGACTCCATCCTACAATGAGCAGTTCTTC.

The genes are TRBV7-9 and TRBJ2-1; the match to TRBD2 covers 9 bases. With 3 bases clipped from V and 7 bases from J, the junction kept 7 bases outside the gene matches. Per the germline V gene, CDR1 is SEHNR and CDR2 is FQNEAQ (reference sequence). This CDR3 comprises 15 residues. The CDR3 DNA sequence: TGTGCCAGCAGCTTGGCAAGCGGGGGGTTGAATGAGCAGTTCTTC. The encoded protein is CASSLASGGLNEQFF.

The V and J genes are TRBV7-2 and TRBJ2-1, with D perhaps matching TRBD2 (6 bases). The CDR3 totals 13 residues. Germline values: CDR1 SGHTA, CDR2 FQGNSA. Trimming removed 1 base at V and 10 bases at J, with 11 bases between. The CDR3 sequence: CASSLGLTREQFF. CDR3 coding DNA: TGTGCCAGCAGCTTAGGACTGACTAGAGAGCAGTTCTTC. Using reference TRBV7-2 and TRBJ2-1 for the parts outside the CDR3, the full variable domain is GAGVSQSPSNKVTEKGKDVELRCDPISGHTALYWYRQSLGQGLEFLIYFQGNSAPDKSGLPSDRFSAERTGGSVSTLTIQRTQQEDSAVYLCASSLGLTREQFFGPGTRLTVL.

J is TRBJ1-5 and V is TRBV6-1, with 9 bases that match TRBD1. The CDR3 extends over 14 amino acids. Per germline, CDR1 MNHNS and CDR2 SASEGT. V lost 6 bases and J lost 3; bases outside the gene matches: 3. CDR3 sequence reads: CASSWTGANQPQHF. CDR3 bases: TGTGCCAGCAGCTGGACAGGGGCCAATCAGCCCCAGCATTTT.

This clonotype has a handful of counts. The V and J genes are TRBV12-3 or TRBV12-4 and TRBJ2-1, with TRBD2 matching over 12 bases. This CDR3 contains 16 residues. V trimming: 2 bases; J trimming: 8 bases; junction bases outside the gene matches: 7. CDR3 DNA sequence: TGTGCCAGCAGTTTAAGGGCTAGCGGGAGGGGAGATGAGCAGTTCTTC. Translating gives CASSLRASGRGDEQFF.

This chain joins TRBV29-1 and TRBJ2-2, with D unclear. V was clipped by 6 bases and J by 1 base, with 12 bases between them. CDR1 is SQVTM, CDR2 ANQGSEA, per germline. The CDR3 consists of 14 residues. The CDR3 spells CSVVPGLNTGELFF. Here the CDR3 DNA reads TGCAGCGTGGTCCCGGGCCTGAACACCGGGGAGCTGTTTTTT.

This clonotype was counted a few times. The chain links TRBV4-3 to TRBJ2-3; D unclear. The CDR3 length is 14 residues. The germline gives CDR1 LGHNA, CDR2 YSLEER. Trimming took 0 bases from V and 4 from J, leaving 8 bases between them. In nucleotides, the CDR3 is TGCGCCAGCAGCCAAGATGGCGATGCAGATACGCAGTATTTT. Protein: CASSQDGDADTQYF.

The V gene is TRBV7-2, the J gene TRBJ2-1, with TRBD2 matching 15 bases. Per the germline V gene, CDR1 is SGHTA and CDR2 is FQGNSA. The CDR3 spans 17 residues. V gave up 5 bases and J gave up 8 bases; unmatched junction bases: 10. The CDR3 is CASSRRGLAGGLDEQFF. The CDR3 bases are TGTGCCAGCAGCCGACGAGGACTAGCGGGAGGGCTCGATGAGCAGTTCTTC.

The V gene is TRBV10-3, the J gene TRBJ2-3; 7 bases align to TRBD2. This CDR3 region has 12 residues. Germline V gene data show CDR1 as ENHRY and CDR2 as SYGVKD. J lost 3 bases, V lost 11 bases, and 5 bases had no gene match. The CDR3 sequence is CAVGSGTDTQYF. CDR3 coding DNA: TGTGCCGTCGGTAGCGGGACAGATACGCAGTATTTT.

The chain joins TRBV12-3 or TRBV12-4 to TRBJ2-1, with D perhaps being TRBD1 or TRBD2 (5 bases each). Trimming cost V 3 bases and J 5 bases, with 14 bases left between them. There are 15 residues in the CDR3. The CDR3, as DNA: TGTGCCAGCAGTTTTGAGGGGCTCGGGCACAATGAGCAGTTCTTC. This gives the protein CASSFEGLGHNEQFF.

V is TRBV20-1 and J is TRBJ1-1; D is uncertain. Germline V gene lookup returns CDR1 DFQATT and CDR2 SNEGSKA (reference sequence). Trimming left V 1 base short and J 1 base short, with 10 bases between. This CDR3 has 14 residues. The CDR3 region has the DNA TGCAGTGCTAGAGTATCGACACAGAACACTGAAGCTTTCTTT. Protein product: CSARVSTQNTEAFF.

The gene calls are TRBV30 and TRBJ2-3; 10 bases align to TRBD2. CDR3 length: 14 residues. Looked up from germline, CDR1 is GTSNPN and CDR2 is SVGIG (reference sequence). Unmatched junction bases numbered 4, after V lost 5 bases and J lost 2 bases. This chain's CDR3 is CAWQGLAVTDTQYF. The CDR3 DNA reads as TGTGCCTGGCAAGGACTAGCGGTCACAGATACGCAGTATTTT. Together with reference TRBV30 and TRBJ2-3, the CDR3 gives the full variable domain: SQTIHQWPATLVQPVGSPLSLECTVEGTSNPNLYWYRQAAGRGLQLLFYSVGIGQISSEVPQNLSASRPQDRQFILSSKKLLLSDSGFYLCAWQGLAVTDTQYFGPGTRLTVL.

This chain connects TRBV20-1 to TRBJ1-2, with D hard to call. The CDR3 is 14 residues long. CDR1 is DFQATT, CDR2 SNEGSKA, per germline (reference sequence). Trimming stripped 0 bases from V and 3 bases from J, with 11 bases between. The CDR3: CSARDQRWHYGYTF. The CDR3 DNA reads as TGCAGTGCTAGAGATCAGCGGTGGCACTATGGCTACACCTTC.

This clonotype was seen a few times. This CDR3 reads CASKGPMNTEAFF. The CDR3, as DNA: TGTGCCAGCAAGGGGCCAATGAACACTGAAGCTTTCTTT. The V call is TRBV27, the J call TRBJ1-1, with D possibly matching TRBD1 (5 bases). The CDR3 runs 13 residues. Germline V gives CDR1 MNHEY, CDR2 SMNVEV (reference sequence). Trimming pared 7 bases from V and 0 bases from J, leaving 9 bases between.

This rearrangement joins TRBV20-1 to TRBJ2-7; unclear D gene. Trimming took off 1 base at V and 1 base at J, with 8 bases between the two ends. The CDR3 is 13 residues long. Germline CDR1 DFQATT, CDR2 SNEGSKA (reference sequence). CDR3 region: CSARGLGSYEQYF. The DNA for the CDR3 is TGCAGTGCTAGAGGGCTAGGGTCCTACGAGCAGTACTTC.